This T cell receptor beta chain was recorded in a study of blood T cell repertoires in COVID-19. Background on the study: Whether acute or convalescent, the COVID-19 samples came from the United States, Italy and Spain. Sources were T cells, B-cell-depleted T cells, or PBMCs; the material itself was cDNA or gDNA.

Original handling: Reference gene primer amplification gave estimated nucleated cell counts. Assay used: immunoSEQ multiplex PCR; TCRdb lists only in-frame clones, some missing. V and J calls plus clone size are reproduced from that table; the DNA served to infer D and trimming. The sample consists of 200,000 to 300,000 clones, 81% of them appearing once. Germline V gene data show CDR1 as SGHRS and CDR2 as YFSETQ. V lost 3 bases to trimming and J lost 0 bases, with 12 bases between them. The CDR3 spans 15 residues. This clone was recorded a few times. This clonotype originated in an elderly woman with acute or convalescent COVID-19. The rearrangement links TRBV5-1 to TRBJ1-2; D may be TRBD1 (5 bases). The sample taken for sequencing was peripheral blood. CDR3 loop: CASSSGDGSNYGYTF. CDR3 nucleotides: TGCGCCAGCAGCTCGGGGGACGGTTCTAACTATGGCTACACCTTC.